The sequence of this T cell receptor (beta chain) was determined in a study of OX40 agonist ivuxolimab in advanced cancers. Germline-derived CDR1 and CDR2 are LGHNT and FRNRAP. V shed 8 bases and J 5 bases; nucleotides not matched to a gene: 13. CDR3 length equals 16 residues. The data were produced by immunoSEQ multiplex PCR, yet TCRdb's version contains in-frame clones alone and is incomplete. This sample yields 15,000 or so clones, of which less than 90% are seen a single time; about 70% belongs to the top ten. This sequence originates from an adult with an advanced solid tumor such as melanoma, head and neck, liver or kidney cancer. Material: CD4+ or CD8+ T cells sorted from blood, obtained in a trial of the OX40 agonist ivuxolimab. The chain couples TRBV12-5 to TRBJ2-2; TRBD2 matches at 8 bases. CDR3 sequence reads: CASSSGGDLGTGELFF. The DNA for the CDR3 is TGTGCTAGTAGTTCCGGGGGGGATTTAGGGACCGGGGAGCTGTTTTTT.